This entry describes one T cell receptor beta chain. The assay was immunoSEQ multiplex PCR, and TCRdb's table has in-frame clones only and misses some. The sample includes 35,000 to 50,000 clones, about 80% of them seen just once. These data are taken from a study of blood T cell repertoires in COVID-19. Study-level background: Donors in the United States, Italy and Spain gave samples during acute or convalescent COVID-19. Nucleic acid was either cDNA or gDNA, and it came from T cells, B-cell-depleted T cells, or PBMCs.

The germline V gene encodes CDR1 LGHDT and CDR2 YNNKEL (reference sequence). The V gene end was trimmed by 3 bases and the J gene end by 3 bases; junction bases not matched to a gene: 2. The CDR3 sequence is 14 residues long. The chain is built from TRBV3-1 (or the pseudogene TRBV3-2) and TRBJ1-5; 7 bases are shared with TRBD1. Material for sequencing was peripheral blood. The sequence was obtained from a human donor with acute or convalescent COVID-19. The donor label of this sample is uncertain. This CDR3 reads CASSHRGINQPQHF. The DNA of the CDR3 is TGTGCCAGCAGCCACAGGGGGATCAATCAGCCCCAGCATTTT.